The next 25 T cell receptor beta chains were all read from a single sample in a study of cytomegalovirus exposure and HLA in healthy donors. Primers: 60 Vbeta forward and 13 Jbeta reverse. Clones were read by immunoSEQ multiplex PCR, and TCRdb kept only the in-frame ones, dropping some. This table has some 180,000 clones, about 81% appearing once. The sample consisted of PBMCs. These receptors were obtained from a middle-aged man in good health and CMV-seronegative.

CDR3: CASSLPGMGSSPLHF. The CDR3 DNA reads as TGTGCCAGCAGTCTTCCCGGGATGGGAAGTTCACCCCTCCACTTT. The V call is TRBV25-1, the J call TRBJ1-6, with unresolved D. The germline V and J ends were trimmed by 5 bases and 9 bases, with 17 bases remaining between them. Germline V gives CDR1 MGHDK, CDR2 SYGVNS. The length of the CDR3 is 15 residues. Based on the CDR3 plus reference TRBV25-1 and TRBJ1-6, the full variable domain is EADIYQTPRYLVIGTGKKITLECSQTMGHDKMYWYQQDPGMELHLIHYSYGVNSTEKGDLSSESTVSRIRTEHFPLTLESARPSHTSQYLCASSLPGMGSSPLHFGNGTRLTVT.

V usage is TRBV7-2 and J usage is TRBJ1-4; 7 bases match TRBD1. Germline V CDR1 and CDR2: SGHTA, FQGNSA. Unmatched junction bases numbered 5, after V lost 4 bases and J lost 0 bases. CDR3 length: 16 amino acids. The CDR3 loop reads CASSSTGITTNEKLFF. CDR3 DNA: TGTGCCAGCAGCTCGACAGGGATAACAACTAATGAAAAACTGTTTTTT. Using reference TRBV7-2 and TRBJ1-4 for the parts outside the CDR3, the full variable domain is GAGVSQSPSNKVTEKGKDVELRCDPISGHTALYWYRQSLGQGLEFLIYFQGNSAPDKSGLPSDRFSAERTGGSVSTLTIQRTQQEDSAVYLCASSSTGITTNEKLFFGSGTQLSVL.

V usage is TRBV2 and J usage is TRBJ2-1; possible D gene TRBD2, 6 bases. The V gene lost 6 bases and the J gene lost 4 bases, with 10 bases spanning the gap. CDR1 is SNHLY and CDR2 is FYNNEI in the germline V gene. The CDR3 sequence is 13 residues long. The CDR3 reads CASRGGGYNEQFF. The CDR3 DNA sequence: TGTGCCAGCAGGGGAGGTGGGTACAATGAGCAGTTCTTC. The variable domain in full, with the rest retrieved from reference TRBV2 and TRBJ2-1, is EPEVTQTPSHQVTQMGQEVILRCVPISNHLYFYWYRQILGQKVEFLVSFYNNEISEKSEIFDDQFSVERPDGSNFTLKIRSTKLEDSAMYFCASRGGGYNEQFFGPGTRLTVL.

The CDR3 is CASSQDTIGGSATGNIQYF. CDR3 DNA: TGCGCCAGCAGCCAAGATACGATCGGGGGTTCCGCAACAGGAAACATTCAGTACTTC. V gene TRBV4-3 combines with J gene TRBJ2-4; TRBD2 is a possible D gene (6 bases). Per the germline V gene, CDR1 is LGHNA and CDR2 is YSLEER. There are 19 residues in the CDR3. V was shortened by 0 bases and J by 6 bases, with 24 bases between the two germline ends.

The chain recombines TRBV5-1 with TRBJ2-3; 15 bases match TRBD2. After removal of 4 bases from V and 2 bases from J, the junction contained 2 bases not matched to a gene. The CDR3 has 16 residues. Germline CDR1 SGHRS, CDR2 YFSETQ. The CDR3 spells CASSGLAGGVTDTQYF. CDR3 nucleotide sequence: TGCGCCAGCAGCGGACTAGCGGGAGGGGTCACAGATACGCAGTATTTT.

Only a few counts were recorded for this clone. The chain joins TRBV5-1 to TRBJ1-2, with a weak D call TRBD1 (6 bases). The length of the CDR3 is 15 residues. From germline, CDR1 is SGHRS and CDR2 YFSETQ. The V end was cut by 0 bases, the J end by 6 bases, with 15 bases between. The CDR3 here is CASSLEGGGVDGYTF. The CDR3, as DNA: TGCGCCAGCAGCTTGGAAGGGGGAGGGGTTGATGGCTACACCTTC.

Written as DNA, the CDR3 is TGCAGCGTGGGGGACCGGGGAGGGATGACTGAAGCTTTCTTT. As protein: CSVGDRGGMTEAFF. V and J are TRBV29-1 and TRBJ1-1; D possibly corresponds to TRBD1 (5 bases). The CDR3 extends over 14 amino acids. Trimming left V 6 bases short and J 5 bases short, with 19 bases between. CDR1 and CDR2 (germline): SQVTM, ANQGSEA.

The gene calls are TRBV30 and TRBJ1-4; 8 bases are shared with TRBD1. CDR3 length: 13 residues. The trim removed 8 bases at V and 3 bases at J, leaving 5 bases unmatched. Germline loops: CDR1 GTSNPN, CDR2 SVGIG (reference sequence). The CDR3 DNA reads as TGTGCCAAGCAGGGGGCTGCTAATGAAAAACTGTTTTTT. It specifies CAKQGAANEKLFF.

V usage is TRBV4-3 and J usage is TRBJ2-2, with 9 bases identical to TRBD1. The trim removed 3 bases at V and 5 bases at J, leaving 10 bases unmatched. The germline V gene encodes CDR1 LGHNA and CDR2 YSLEER. CDR3 length equals 17 residues. The CDR3 reads CASSQGYRGRGTGELFF. The CDR3 DNA sequence: TGCGCCAGCAGCCAGGGTTACAGGGGGCGCGGGACCGGGGAGCTGTTTTTT.

This clone has just one count. The genes are TRBV19 and TRBJ1-4, with D possibly TRBD1 on 6 matching bases. The CDR3 is 14 amino acids. Trimming left V 4 bases short and J 6 bases short, with 12 bases between. Germline V gene data show CDR1 as LNHDA and CDR2 as SQIVND (reference sequence). CDR3 region: CASSTGQWHEKLFF. CDR3 bases: TGTGCCAGTAGTACCGGACAGTGGCATGAAAAACTGTTTTTT.

There are a few counts of this clone. The rearrangement joins TRBV7-2 to TRBJ2-5, with 7 bases aligning to TRBD2. The germline V gene has CDR1 SGHTA and CDR2 FQGNSA. This CDR3 comprises 16 residues. The V and J ends lost 1 base and 1 base, in that order; junction bases with no gene match: 6. The CDR3 sequence: CASSLGGSGVQETQYF. CDR3 nucleotides: TGTGCCAGCAGCTTAGGGGGAAGCGGGGTCCAAGAGACCCAGTACTTC.

The V gene is TRBV9, the J gene TRBJ2-1; 9 bases agree with TRBD2. The CDR3 is 17 amino acids. Germline values: CDR1 SGDLS, CDR2 YYNGEE. V gave up 0 bases and J gave up 3 bases; unmatched junction bases: 7. CDR3 DNA: TGTGCCAGCAGCGTAGAGCGGGGGGTAGAGGGCTACAATGAGCAGTTCTTC. This codes for CASSVERGVEGYNEQFF.

The table lists this clone with a few counts. This chain uses TRBV12-1 with TRBJ2-5; the D call in the table, TRBD2, was not verified against the DNA. TRBV12-1 is a pseudogene. CDR3 length equals 19 residues. This CDR3 reads CASSSRNLTSDECEGTQYF. The DNA of the CDR3 is TGTGCCAGCAGCTCCCGTAATCTCACTAGCGATGAGTGCGAAGGGACCCAGTACTTC.

The chain recombines TRBV4-1 with TRBJ1-1; 9 nucleotides agree with TRBD1. CDR1 MGHRA and CDR2 YSYEKL come from the germline V gene. The V gene end was trimmed by 3 bases and the J gene end by 0 bases; junction bases not matched to a gene: 5. The CDR3 is 16 amino acids. CDR3: CASSHTGGRMNTEAFF. CDR3 nucleotide sequence: TGCGCCAGCAGCCATACAGGGGGCAGGATGAACACTGAAGCTTTCTTT.

V is TRBV27 and J is TRBJ2-3, with D perhaps matching TRBD2 (5 bases). The length of the CDR3 is 14 residues. Per the germline V gene, CDR1 is MNHEY and CDR2 is SMNVEV (reference sequence). V shed 5 bases and J shed 0 bases, with 9 bases lying between them. The chain's CDR3 is CASSPRTSTDTQYF. CDR3 coding DNA: TGTGCCAGCAGTCCGAGGACTAGCACAGATACGCAGTATTTT.

The chain is built from TRBV2 and TRBJ2-4; 7 positions agree with TRBD1. The CDR3 is made up of 14 amino acids. In germline, CDR1 is SNHLY, CDR2 FYNNEI. Losses at the gene ends were 3 bases for V and 3 bases for J; bases not matched to a gene: 2. CDR3 coding DNA: TGTGCCAGCAGTGATTCAGGGGGCAAAAACATTCAGTACTTC. As protein: CASSDSGGKNIQYF.

The chain couples TRBV5-4 to TRBJ1-2; tentatively, D is TRBD1 (6 bases). Trimming cost V 7 bases and J 4 bases, with 11 bases left between them. Germline loops: CDR1 SGHNT, CDR2 YYREEE (reference sequence). The CDR3 covers 12 residues. CDR3 nucleotides: TGTGCCAGCTCAGGGGCCAGCTATGGCTACACCTTC. Encoded protein: CASSGASYGYTF. The complete variable domain, with remaining parts taken from reference TRBV5-4 and TRBJ1-2, reads ETGVTQSPTHLIKTRGQQVTLRCSSQSGHNTVSWYQQALGQGPQFIFQYYREEENGRGNFPPRFSGLQFPNYSSELNVNALELDDSALYLCASSGASYGYTFGSGTRLTVV.

The chain combines TRBV5-6 with TRBJ1-2, with TRBD1 matching 10 bases. With 4 bases clipped from V and 4 bases from J, the junction kept 7 bases outside the gene matches. In germline, CDR1 is SGHDT, CDR2 YYEEEE. The CDR3 spans 15 residues. CDR3 amino acids: CASSLLGQGGYGYTF. CDR3 DNA: TGTGCCAGCAGCCTTCTTGGACAGGGGGGCTATGGCTACACCTTC.

This rearrangement joins TRBV6-6 to TRBJ1-1; D is unresolved. The V gene lost 4 bases and the J gene lost 1 base, with 10 bases spanning the gap. CDR3 size: 14 residues. CDR1 and CDR2 (germline): MNHNY, SVGAGI (reference sequence). CDR3 in amino acids: CASSSLTRNTEAFF. CDR3 DNA: TGTGCCAGCAGTTCCTTGACAAGGAACACTGAAGCTTTCTTT.

The V call is TRBV19, the J call TRBJ1-3; D not certain. V was trimmed by 8 bases and J by 0 bases, leaving 11 bases between them. Germline CDR1 is LNHDA and CDR2 is SQIVND (reference sequence). This CDR3 has 14 amino acids. CDR3 protein: CASRGRSSGNTIYF. DNA for the CDR3: TGTGCCAGTCGAGGTCGGAGCTCTGGAAACACCATATATTTT.

The V call is TRBV6-6, the J call TRBJ1-1; TRBD1 is a possible D gene (6 bases). V was trimmed by 7 bases and J by 4 bases, leaving 13 bases between them. The CDR3 consists of 13 residues. Per the germline V gene, CDR1 is MNHNY and CDR2 is SVGAGI (reference sequence). In DNA, the CDR3 is TGTGCCAGCACGGTGGGGGCGGCCACTGAAGCTTTCTTT. Its protein is CASTVGAATEAFF.

The sample holds a few counts of this clone. The chain links TRBV2 to TRBJ2-1; 15 nucleotides agree with TRBD2. Germline V gene lookup returns CDR1 SNHLY and CDR2 FYNNEI. J gave up 7 bases and V 6 bases, and 4 bases lay outside the gene matches. The CDR3 is made up of 15 amino acids. CDR3 sequence: CASSLGTSGGNEQFF. CDR3 DNA: TGTGCCAGCAGCCTTGGGACTAGCGGGGGGAATGAGCAGTTCTTC.

The V call is TRBV28, the J call TRBJ2-4; TRBD2 is a possible D gene (5 bases). CDR3 size: 13 residues. V dropped 7 bases and J dropped 2 bases, with 9 bases sitting between them. Germline CDR1 is MDHEN and CDR2 is SYDVKM. This CDR3 is CASIPGTKNIQYF. For the CDR3, the DNA is TGTGCCAGCATACCGGGAACCAAAAACATTCAGTACTTC.

The CDR3 reads CASTNRGPSQNEKLFF. The CDR3 DNA is TGTGCCAGCACCAACCGAGGTCCATCGCAGAATGAAAAACTGTTTTTT. The chain links TRBV6-6 to TRBJ1-4; D unresolved. The CDR3 contains 16 residues. Per the germline V gene, CDR1 is MNHNY and CDR2 is SVGAGI (reference sequence). V was shortened by 7 bases and J by 5 bases, with 20 bases between the two germline ends.

This clone showed up just a few times. The chain combines TRBV25-1 with TRBJ1-6; 8 bases align to TRBD1. This CDR3 comprises 15 residues. Trimming removed 4 bases from V and 7 bases from J; junction bases left unmatched: 6. Germline CDR1 MGHDK, CDR2 SYGVNS. The CDR3 nucleotides are TGTGCCAGCAGTGTGGACAGGGTCGGCAATTCACCCCTCCACTTT. Translation: CASSVDRVGNSPLHF.